This passage covers 18 T cell receptor beta chains from one sample sequenced in a study of radiotherapy plus CTLA-4 blockade in lung cancer. Clones were read by immunoSEQ multiplex PCR, and TCRdb kept only the in-frame ones, dropping some. The profile shows roughly 66,000 clones, about four fifths of them singletons. The sequences come from peripheral blood, collected from a patient treated with radiotherapy plus ipilimumab. These receptors were collected from a human donor with non-small cell lung cancer who had a partial response to radiotherapy plus ipilimumab.

V and J are TRBV5-5 and TRBJ1-5; TRBD1 matches at 8 bases. The V and J ends lost 1 base and 0 bases, in that order; junction bases with no gene match: 12. The CDR3 runs 19 residues. Germline V CDR1 and CDR2: SGHKS, YYEKEE (reference sequence). CDR3 in DNA: TGTGCCAGCAGCTTGCTGTGGGGACAGGATACCCCTAGCAATCAGCCCCAGCATTTT. The encoded protein is CASSLLWGQDTPSNQPQHF.

The J gene is TRBJ2-7, the V gene TRBV6-5; tentative D call: TRBD2 (6 bases). Germline V gene sequence: CDR1 MNHEY, CDR2 SVGAGI. The V and J ends lost 8 bases and 1 base respectively, with 15 bases between them. The CDR3 is 14 amino acids. DNA for the CDR3: TGTGCCAGCGGAAACGCGGGAACGTCCTACGAGCAGTACTTC. Encoded protein: CASGNAGTSYEQYF.

V and J are TRBV18 and TRBJ2-3, with 7 positions matching TRBD2. Losses at the gene ends were 4 bases for V and 0 bases for J; bases not matched to a gene: 4. This CDR3 comprises 15 residues. Germline V gene lookup returns CDR1 KGHSH and CDR2 LQKENI. CDR3 region: CASSLLATSTDTQYF. The CDR3 coding sequence is TGTGCCAGCTCACTACTAGCGACTAGCACAGATACGCAGTATTTT. Full variable domain (remainder filled in from reference TRBV18 and TRBJ2-3): NAGVMQNPRHLVRRRGQEARLRCSPMKGHSHVYWYRQLPEEGLKFMVYLQKENIIDESGMPKERFSAEFPKEGPSILRIQQVVRGDSAAYFCASSLLATSTDTQYFGPGTRLTVL.

This chain uses TRBV18 with TRBJ2-7; TRBD2 might be the D (6 bases). Germline CDR1 is KGHSH and CDR2 is LQKENI. The CDR3 covers 17 residues. V shed 0 bases and J shed 7 bases, with 22 bases lying between them. The CDR3: CASSPPSGAYSSSEQYF. The DNA of the CDR3 is TGTGCCAGCTCACCACCGTCGGGAGCGTATAGTTCGAGTGAGCAGTACTTC.

CDR3 nucleotide sequence: TGTGCCAGCAGCTTGGCGAGCGGGAGTGGGACCGGGGAGCTGTTTTTT. It codes for CASSLASGSGTGELFF. The chain links TRBV5-4 to TRBJ2-2; TRBD2 matches at 8 bases. This CDR3 is 16 amino acids long. Germline assignment: CDR1 SGHNT and CDR2 YYREEE (reference sequence). V shed 0 bases, J shed 5 bases, and the junction held 6 bases outside the gene matches.

The chain combines TRBV9 with TRBJ2-2, with 7 bases fitting TRBD2. Trimming removed 0 bases from V and 3 bases from J; junction bases left unmatched: 2. The CDR3 contains 15 residues. Germline CDR1 is SGDLS and CDR2 is YYNGEE. CDR3 residues: CASSVGGRDTGELFF. In DNA, the CDR3 is TGTGCCAGCAGCGTAGGGGGGAGGGACACCGGGGAGCTGTTTTTT.

The chain recombines TRBV19 with TRBJ2-1, with D perhaps TRBD2 (5 bases). Trimming left V 5 bases short and J 4 bases short, with 9 bases between. The length of the CDR3 is 13 residues. Germline CDR1 reads LNHDA; CDR2 reads SQIVND (reference sequence). CDR3 amino acids: CASSARGYNEQFF. Here the CDR3 DNA reads TGTGCCAGTAGTGCCCGGGGTTACAATGAGCAGTTCTTC.

This sequence joins TRBV5-1 and TRBJ2-7, with TRBD1 identical over 8 bases. Unmatched junction bases numbered 10, after V lost 0 bases and J lost 5 bases. The CDR3 has 16 residues. Germline lookup yields CDR1 SGHRS and CDR2 YFSETQ. CDR3: CASSLAPGQGRDEQYF. CDR3 sequence (DNA): TGCGCCAGCAGCTTGGCCCCCGGACAGGGTAGGGACGAGCAGTACTTC. The full variable domain, in which reference TRBV5-1 and TRBJ2-7 provide the parts outside the CDR3, is KAGVTQTPRYLIKTRGQQVTLSCSPISGHRSVSWYQQTPGQGLQFLFEYFSETQRNKGNFPGRFSGRQFSNSRSEMNVSTLELGDSALYLCASSLAPGQGRDEQYFGPGTRLTVT.

This chain links TRBV30 with TRBJ1-5; D uncertain. CDR1 GTSNPN and CDR2 SVGIG come from the germline V gene (reference sequence). The V and J ends lost 3 bases and 1 base respectively, with 7 bases between them. This CDR3 has 13 amino acids. CDR3 DNA sequence: TGTGCCTGGAGCGTTATGAGCAATCAGCCCCAGCATTTT. It encodes CAWSVMSNQPQHF.

The chain has TRBV28 and TRBJ2-1; D may be TRBD1 (6 bases). Trimming shortened V by 3 bases and J by 0 bases, and 9 bases separated the two germline ends. In germline, CDR1 is MDHEN, CDR2 SYDVKM. This CDR3 region has 15 residues. CDR3 sequence reads: CASSLTGRSYNEQFF. The CDR3 DNA reads TGTGCCAGCAGTTTGACAGGACGCTCCTACAATGAGCAGTTCTTC.

The gene calls are TRBV29-1 and TRBJ2-3, with 11 positions matching TRBD2. Trimming at V came to 1 base and at J to 0 bases, leaving 15 bases not matched to a gene. The CDR3 has 20 amino acids. Germline CDR1 and CDR2: SQVTM and ANQGSEA. In nucleotides, the CDR3 is TGCAGCGTTGAAGGAGGGGCTCTAGCGGGAGGCCGCGTGAGCACAGATACGCAGTATTTT. Translation: CSVEGGALAGGRVSTDTQYF.

This clone was found once. V usage is TRBV11-2 and J usage is TRBJ2-7; a possible D gene is TRBD2 (5 bases). This CDR3 comprises 13 residues. CDR1 and CDR2 from the germline V gene are SGHAT and FQNNGV. Trimming stripped 6 bases from V and 5 bases from J, with 14 bases between. CDR3: CASSHIRRHEQYF. CDR3 bases: TGTGCCAGCAGTCATATTAGGAGGCACGAGCAGTACTTC.

The CDR3 region has the DNA TGTGCCAGCAGTCTGGGGGCTGGGACTGAAGCTTTCTTT. Translation: CASSLGAGTEAFF. J is TRBJ1-1 and V is TRBV2; D possibly corresponds to TRBD1 (6 bases). The germline CDR1 and CDR2 sequences are SNHLY and FYNNEI. CDR3 length: 13 residues. Trimming stripped 5 bases from V and 5 bases from J, with 12 bases between.

This clone has only one observation. This sequence joins TRBV28 and TRBJ2-7; D is perhaps TRBD2 (6 bases). CDR3 length equals 15 residues. Between the trimmed V and J ends, which lost 7 bases and 2 bases, there was a span of 18 bases. Germline V gene data show CDR1 as MDHEN and CDR2 as SYDVKM. Here the CDR3 reads CASTGVSGLTYEQYF. In DNA form, the CDR3 reads TGTGCCAGCACCGGGGTTAGCGGATTAACCTACGAGCAGTACTTC.

V and J are TRBV9 and TRBJ1-6, with D tentatively TRBD1 (5 bases). Trimming cost V 0 bases and J 9 bases, with 16 bases left between them. Germline V lookup: CDR1 SGDLS, CDR2 YYNGEE. This CDR3 contains 16 residues. The CDR3 bases are TGTGCCAGCAGCGTAGCCGTAGGGCAGGGCGGTTCACCCCTCCACTTT. Amino acids: CASSVAVGQGGSPLHF.

This rearrangement joins TRBV18 to TRBJ2-3; 9 bases agree with TRBD2. The CDR3 consists of 15 residues. CDR1 KGHSH and CDR2 LQKENI come from the germline V gene. V dropped 5 bases and J dropped 5; count of bases not matched to a gene: 8. The CDR3 spells CASSISGSMEDTQYF. In nucleotides, the CDR3 is TGTGCCAGCTCAATTAGCGGGAGTATGGAAGATACGCAGTATTTT.

V is TRBV2 and J is TRBJ1-5; perhaps TRBD1 as D (6 bases). The CDR3 loop spans 14 amino acids. CDR1 SNHLY and CDR2 FYNNEI come from the germline V gene. Trimming removed 5 bases at V and 5 bases at J, with 13 bases between. CDR3 DNA: TGTGCCAGCAGTCTACAGGGAAGGGATCAGCCCCAGCATTTT. Translation gives CASSLQGRDQPQHF.

The chain links TRBV6-1 to TRBJ2-7; 10 bases are a match to TRBD2. This CDR3 region has 16 residues. Trimming removed 3 bases from V and 3 bases from J; junction bases left unmatched: 8. Germline V CDR1 and CDR2: MNHNS, SASEGT. CDR3 in amino acids: CASSEGLAFLSYEQYF. In DNA form, the CDR3 reads TGTGCCAGCAGTGAGGGACTAGCGTTCCTGAGCTACGAGCAGTACTTC.